The present T cell receptor (beta chain) was sequenced within a study of T cell responses to AZD1222 COVID-19 vaccine. About this clone: What it recognizes is unknown.

General observations from the study: Across the whole spike, CD4 TCRs peaked at regions 160-218 and 743-854.

Germline CDR1 MNHEY, CDR2 SMNVEV (reference sequence). This CDR3 has 17 amino acids. V trimming: 4 bases; J trimming: 0 bases; junction bases outside the gene matches: 9. The table came from immunoSEQ multiplex PCR; TCRdb's copy has only in-frame clones and leaves some out. Of some 120,000 clones listed, roughly 88% are singletons. The input for sequencing was peripheral blood, taken on day 0 of AZD1222 vaccination. J is TRBJ2-5 and V is TRBV27; 9 bases match TRBD2. The sequence was obtained from an adult in good health. This CDR3 is CASSSSGTSSYQETQYF. The CDR3 DNA reads as TGTGCCAGCAGTTCATCCGGGACTAGCTCGTACCAAGAGACCCAGTACTTC.